The 23 T cell receptor beta chains reported below all come from one sample, sequenced in a study of CD8 T cells in Susac syndrome. RNA totalling about 0.45 to 1 ug underwent reverse transcription with random hexamers. Via MiXCR, TCRdb re-called the immunoSEQ multiplex PCR reads, giving one row per CDR3 protein. The sample carries roughly 67,000 distinct CDR3 sequences, just under 95% recorded once. The sequenced sample consisted of CD8+ T cells from PBMCs. The receptor source for this set is a human donor with multiple sclerosis.

The chain links TRBV12-3 or TRBV12-4 to TRBJ2-7, with D tentatively TRBD2 (6 bases). Trimming pared 7 bases from V and 6 bases from J, leaving 13 bases between. This CDR3 has 12 amino acids. CDR3 residues: CASIGDSLEQYF. CDR3 in DNA: TGTGCCAGCATTGGGGACTCCCTCGAGCAGTACTTC.

The chain employs TRBV7-9 and TRBJ2-5; D gene uncertain. Germline CDR1 reads SEHNR; CDR2 reads FQNEAQ (reference sequence). The CDR3 contains 15 residues. The V end was cut by 0 bases, the J end by 5 bases, with 13 bases between. The chain's CDR3 is CASSLAIPYVETQYF. The CDR3 bases are TGTGCCAGCAGCTTAGCGATACCTTATGTCGAGACCCAGTACTTC.

This chain links TRBV7-9 with TRBJ2-1; TRBD2 aligns across 12 bases. The CDR3 consists of 15 residues. Germline CDR1 reads SEHNR; CDR2 reads FQNEAQ (reference sequence). V dropped 4 bases and J dropped 6; count of bases not matched to a gene: 4. CDR3 region: CASSSTLAGGNEQFF. CDR3 nucleotide sequence: TGTGCCAGCAGCTCCACACTAGCGGGGGGCAATGAGCAGTTCTTC.

The V gene is TRBV6-5, the J gene TRBJ1-1; perhaps TRBD1 as D (6 bases). Trimming cost V 8 bases and J 7 bases, with 17 bases left between them. The CDR3 is 13 residues long. CDR1 is MNHEY and CDR2 is SVGAGI in the germline V gene. The CDR3 is CASRDTLVDEAFF. CDR3 DNA: TGTGCCAGCCGGGACACCCTCGTCGATGAAGCTTTCTTT.

The gene calls are TRBV9 and TRBJ1-2; tentatively, D is TRBD1 (5 bases). Germline lookup yields CDR1 SGDLS and CDR2 YYNGEE. The length of the CDR3 is 15 residues. V was shortened by 0 bases and J by 0 bases, with 9 bases between the two germline ends. Written as DNA, the CDR3 is TGTGCCAGCAGCGTAGGGGGGGAAACTAACTATGGCTACACCTTC. Residues: CASSVGGETNYGYTF.

The chain employs TRBV5-6 and TRBJ2-2; 7 positions agree with TRBD1. With V trimmed by 3 bases and J by 7 bases, 6 bases remained unmatched. The CDR3 runs to 14 residues. Germline-derived CDR1 and CDR2 are SGHDT and YYEEEE. Written as DNA, the CDR3 is TGTGCCAGCAGCTACAGGGGAAGGGTCGGGGAGCTGTTTTTT. This sequence encodes CASSYRGRVGELFF. The variable domain in full, completed from reference TRBV5-6 and TRBJ2-2, reads DAGVTQSPTHLIKTRGQQVTLRCSPKSGHDTVSWYQQALGQGPQFIFQYYEEEERQRGNFPDRFSGHQFPNYSSELNVNALLLGDSALYLCASSYRGRVGELFFGEGSRLTVL.

This chain uses TRBV2 with TRBJ2-5; no clear D gene. Germline V gives CDR1 SNHLY, CDR2 FYNNEI. The length of the CDR3 is 13 residues. The V gene lost 2 bases and the J gene lost 0 bases, with 4 bases spanning the gap. The CDR3 spells CASSERNQETQYF. The DNA for the CDR3 is TGTGCCAGCAGTGAAAGGAACCAAGAGACCCAGTACTTC.

The chain is built from TRBV5-1 and TRBJ2-7; D gene uncertain. Germline values: CDR1 SGHRS, CDR2 YFSETQ. V was shortened by 0 bases and J by 6 bases, with 13 bases between the two germline ends. This CDR3 has 14 residues. The CDR3 loop reads CASSLDASPGEQYF. The CDR3, as DNA: TGCGCCAGCAGCTTGGATGCTTCTCCGGGCGAGCAGTACTTC.

The chain uses TRBV7-9 and TRBJ2-2; TRBD2 aligns across 13 bases. Germline V CDR1 and CDR2: SEHNR, FQNEAQ (reference sequence). The V segment lost 7 bases and the J segment 3 bases; nucleotides outside the gene matches: 8. The CDR3 runs to 17 residues. This chain's CDR3 is CASILLAGGPHTGELFF. CDR3 nucleotide sequence: TGTGCCAGCATCCTACTAGCGGGAGGGCCCCACACCGGGGAGCTGTTTTTT. Using reference TRBV7-9 and TRBJ2-2 for the parts outside the CDR3, the full variable domain is DTGVSQNPRHKITKRGQNVTFRCDPISEHNRLYWYRQTLGQGPEFLTYFQNEAQLEKSRLLSDRFSAERPKGSFSTLEIQRTEQGDSAMYLCASILLAGGPHTGELFFGEGSRLTVL.

The V and J genes are TRBV7-9 and TRBJ1-4; weak D call: TRBD1 (6 bases). The CDR3 extends over 15 amino acids. The germline V gene encodes CDR1 SEHNR and CDR2 FQNEAQ (reference sequence). V was shortened by 5 bases and J by 4 bases, with 14 bases between the two germline ends. The CDR3 loop is CASSPRGYDNEKLFF. The CDR3 coding sequence is TGTGCCAGCAGCCCCAGGGGCTACGATAATGAAAAACTGTTTTTT.

The chain uses TRBV4-2 and TRBJ2-7; perhaps TRBD2 as D (5 bases). Germline CDR1 is LGHNA and CDR2 is YNFKEQ. This CDR3 is built from 15 residues. V dropped 5 bases and J dropped 0 bases, with 14 bases sitting between them. Written as DNA, the CDR3 is TGTGCCAGCAGCGGCGACGGGATCCCCTCCTACGAGCAGTACTTC. It encodes CASSGDGIPSYEQYF.

This clonotype was recorded only once. The chain is built from TRBV5-1 and TRBJ1-1; unclear D gene. V was clipped by 4 bases and J by 5 bases, with 18 bases between them. Germline V gene lookup returns CDR1 SGHRS and CDR2 YFSETQ. The CDR3 spans 15 residues. In DNA, the CDR3 is TGCGCCAGCAGCCCCTCTGGCCCGGGAGGGACTGAAGCTTTCTTT. This encodes CASSPSGPGGTEAFF.

The CDR3 DNA reads as TGTGCCAGCAGCGTAGATGGCGGGGGGGTCCAAGAGACCCAGTACTTC. Protein sequence: CASSVDGGGVQETQYF. This chain links TRBV9 with TRBJ2-5, with 9 nucleotides matching TRBD2. With 0 bases clipped from V and 1 base from J, the junction kept 4 bases outside the gene matches. CDR3 length: 16 residues. Germline CDR1 is SGDLS and CDR2 is YYNGEE.

The gene calls are TRBV25-1 and TRBJ1-6; no firm D call. Trimming removed 3 bases at V and 0 bases at J, with 6 bases between. Germline V gene lookup returns CDR1 MGHDK and CDR2 SYGVNS. The CDR3 has 15 amino acids. The CDR3 DNA reads as TGTGCCAGCAGTGACCATAGCTCCTATAATTCACCCCTCCACTTT. It is translated as CASSDHSSYNSPLHF. The entire variable domain, with the rest obtained from reference TRBV25-1 and TRBJ1-6, is as follows: EADIYQTPRYLVIGTGKKITLECSQTMGHDKMYWYQQDPGMELHLIHYSYGVNSTEKGDLSSESTVSRIRTEHFPLTLESARPSHTSQYLCASSDHSSYNSPLHFGNGTRLTVT.

The gene calls are TRBV27 and TRBJ1-1; perhaps TRBD1 as D (5 bases). Germline V gene lookup returns CDR1 MNHEY and CDR2 SMNVEV (reference sequence). The CDR3 totals 14 residues. V was shortened by 2 bases and J by 5 bases, with 12 bases between the two germline ends. This CDR3 is CASSLGTFSTEAFF. CDR3 DNA: TGTGCCAGCAGTTTAGGGACGTTTTCGACTGAAGCTTTCTTT.

J is TRBJ2-1 and V is TRBV6-1; D perhaps matches TRBD2 (5 bases). Trimming shortened V by 5 bases and J by 10 bases, and 18 bases separated the two germline ends. The CDR3 is 14 amino acids. CDR1 and CDR2 (germline): MNHNS, SASEGT. CDR3 nucleotides: TGTGCCAGCAGTTCTAAGTCGGGGAGTCTCGAGCAGTTCTTC. Its translation: CASSSKSGSLEQFF.

This sequence joins TRBV13 and TRBJ2-7; D is unclear. With 4 bases removed from V and 2 bases from J, the gap between germline ends came to 9 bases. CDR3 length: 13 amino acids. The germline V gene has CDR1 PRHDT and CDR2 FYEKMQ (reference sequence). CDR3 DNA: TGTGCCAGCAGCTCTCGAAGCCCCTACGAGCAGTACTTC. It encodes CASSSRSPYEQYF.

J is TRBJ2-7 and V is TRBV9, with TRBD2 matching over 8 bases. This CDR3 contains 15 residues. In germline, CDR1 is SGDLS, CDR2 YYNGEE. The trim removed 0 bases at V and 5 bases at J, leaving 7 bases unmatched. CDR3 sequence (DNA): TGTGCCAGCAGCGTAGACGGACTAGCCTTGGACGAGCAGTACTTC. It specifies CASSVDGLALDEQYF.

This chain links TRBV7-2 with TRBJ2-7; TRBD2 aligns across 7 bases. The CDR3 loop spans 12 amino acids. CDR1 is SGHTA and CDR2 is FQGNSA in the germline V gene. Losses at the gene ends were 4 bases for V and 4 bases for J; bases not matched to a gene: 1. This CDR3 is CASSWGGYEQYF. The CDR3 bases are TGTGCCAGCAGCTGGGGGGGATACGAGCAGTACTTC.

V usage is TRBV2 and J usage is TRBJ1-2; D not resolved. Germline-derived CDR1 and CDR2 are SNHLY and FYNNEI. The CDR3 runs 14 residues. V lost 1 base and J 4 bases, leaving 10 bases between the germline ends. The CDR3 bases are TGTGCCAGCAGTGAAGAGACAAATCTCTATGGCTACACCTTC. It yields the protein CASSEETNLYGYTF.

The CDR3 reads CASSAGTHSNQPQHF. As DNA, the CDR3 is TGTGCCAGCAGCGCCGGGACCCACAGCAATCAGCCCCAGCATTTT. V usage is TRBV7-9 and J usage is TRBJ1-5, with D perhaps matching TRBD1 (5 bases). V was pared by 5 bases and J by 1 base, with 12 bases between. The length of the CDR3 is 15 residues. Germline V gives CDR1 SEHNR, CDR2 FQNEAQ (reference sequence).

The chain joins TRBV29-1 to TRBJ2-3, with D possibly being TRBD2 (6 bases). Germline CDR1 and CDR2: SQVTM and ANQGSEA. The CDR3 runs to 14 residues. Trimming took 4 bases from V and 0 from J, leaving 11 bases between them. The CDR3 loop reads CSVVGGDSTDTQYF. CDR3 nucleotide sequence: TGCAGCGTTGTGGGCGGGGATAGCACAGATACGCAGTATTTT.

The rearrangement uses TRBV7-2 and TRBJ1-5; D may be TRBD1 (6 bases). This CDR3 comprises 14 residues. The germline gives CDR1 SGHTA, CDR2 FQGNSA. Trimming pared 5 bases from V and 4 bases from J, leaving 12 bases between. CDR3 sequence reads: CASSPGQRNQPQHF. CDR3 nucleotide sequence: TGTGCCAGCAGCCCAGGACAGCGAAATCAGCCCCAGCATTTT.